This T cell receptor beta chain comes out of a study of T cells in Graves' hyperthyroidism and ophthalmopathy. Across the whole study: Blood from the periphery was taken at initial diagnosis, before any treatment.

Study-level results: Blood also showed most of the thyroid clonotypes that were expanded above 0.001.

Not enrolled were patients with uncontrolled infection, other autoimmune disease, pregnancy or lactation. It was 10 ml of fresh peripheral blood that supplied the PBMCs. RNA transcripts were the template for amplifying TCR beta CDR3 regions. Primed by the HTBI set, a first-round RT-PCR was run on the TCR CDR3. TCRdb re-called the multiplex PCR reads with MiXCR, one entry per CDR3 protein. The repertoire holds a few hundred thousand distinct CDR3 sequences, more than 15% seen once, with 29% in the top ten. This CDR3 is 13 amino acids long. CDR1 and CDR2 from the germline V gene are SGHTA and FQGTGA. V dropped 4 bases and J dropped 3 bases, with 9 bases sitting between them. With regard to this clonotype: What it binds is not known.

Sequencing was done on a sample of blood. The sequence was obtained from a woman in her twenties or thirties with Graves' ophthalmopathy. The chain couples TRBV7-3 to TRBJ1-1; no reliable D call. The CDR3 DNA follows: TGTGCCAGCAGCTATTACTCTTACACTGAAGCTTTCTTT. Its translation: CASSYYSYTEAFF.